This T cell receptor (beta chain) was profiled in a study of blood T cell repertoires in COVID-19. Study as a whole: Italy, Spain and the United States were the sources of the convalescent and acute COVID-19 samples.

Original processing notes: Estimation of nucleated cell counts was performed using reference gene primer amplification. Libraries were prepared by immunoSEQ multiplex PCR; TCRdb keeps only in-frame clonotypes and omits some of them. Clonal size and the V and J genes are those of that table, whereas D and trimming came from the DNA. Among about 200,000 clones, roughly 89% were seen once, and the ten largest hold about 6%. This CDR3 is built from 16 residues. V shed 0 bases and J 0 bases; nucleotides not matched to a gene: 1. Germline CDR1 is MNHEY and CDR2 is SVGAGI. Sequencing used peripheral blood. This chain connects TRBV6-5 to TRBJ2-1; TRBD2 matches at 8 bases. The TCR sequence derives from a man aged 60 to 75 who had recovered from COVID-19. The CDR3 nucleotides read TGTGCCAGCAGTTACTCGACTAGCGCCTCCTACAATGAGCAGTTCTTC. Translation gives CASSYSTSASYNEQFF.